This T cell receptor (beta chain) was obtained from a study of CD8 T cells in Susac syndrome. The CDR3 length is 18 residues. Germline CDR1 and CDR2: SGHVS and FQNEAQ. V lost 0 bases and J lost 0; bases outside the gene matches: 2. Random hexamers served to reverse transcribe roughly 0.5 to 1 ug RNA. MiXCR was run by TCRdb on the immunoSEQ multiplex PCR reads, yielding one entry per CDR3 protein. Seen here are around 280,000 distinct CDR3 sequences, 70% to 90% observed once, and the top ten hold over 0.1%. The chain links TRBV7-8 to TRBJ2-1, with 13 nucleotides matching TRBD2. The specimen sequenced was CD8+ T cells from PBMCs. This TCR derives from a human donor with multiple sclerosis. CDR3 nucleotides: TGTGCCAGCAGCTTAGCACTAGCGGGAGGGAGCTCCTACAATGAGCAGTTCTTC. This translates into CASSLALAGGSSYNEQFF.